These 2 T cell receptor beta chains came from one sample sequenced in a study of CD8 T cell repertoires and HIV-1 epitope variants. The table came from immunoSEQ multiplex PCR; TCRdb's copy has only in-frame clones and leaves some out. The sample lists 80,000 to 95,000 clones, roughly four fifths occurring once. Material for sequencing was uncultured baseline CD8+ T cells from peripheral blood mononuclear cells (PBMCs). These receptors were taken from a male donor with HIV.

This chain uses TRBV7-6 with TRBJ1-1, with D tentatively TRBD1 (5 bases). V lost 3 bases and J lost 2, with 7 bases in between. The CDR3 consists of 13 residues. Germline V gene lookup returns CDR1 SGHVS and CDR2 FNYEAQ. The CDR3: CASSFRANTEAFF. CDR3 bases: TGTGCCAGCAGCTTCAGGGCCAACACTGAAGCTTTCTTT.

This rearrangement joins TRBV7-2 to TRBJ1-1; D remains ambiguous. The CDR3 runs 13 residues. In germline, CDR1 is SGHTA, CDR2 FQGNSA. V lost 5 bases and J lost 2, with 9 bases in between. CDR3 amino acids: CASSPDGNTEAFF. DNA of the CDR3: TGTGCCAGCAGCCCTGATGGAAACACTGAAGCTTTCTTT.